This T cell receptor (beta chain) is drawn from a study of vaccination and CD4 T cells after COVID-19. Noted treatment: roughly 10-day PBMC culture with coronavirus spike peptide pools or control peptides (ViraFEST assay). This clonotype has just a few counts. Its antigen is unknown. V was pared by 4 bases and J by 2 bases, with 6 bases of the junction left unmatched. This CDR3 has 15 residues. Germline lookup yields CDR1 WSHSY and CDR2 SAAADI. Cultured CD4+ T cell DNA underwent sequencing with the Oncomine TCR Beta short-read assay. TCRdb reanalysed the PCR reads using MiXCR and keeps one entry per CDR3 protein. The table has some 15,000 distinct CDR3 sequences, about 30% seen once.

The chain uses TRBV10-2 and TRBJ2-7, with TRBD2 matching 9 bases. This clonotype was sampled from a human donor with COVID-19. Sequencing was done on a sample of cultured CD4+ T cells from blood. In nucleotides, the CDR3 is TGCGCCAGCAGTGTGATAGCGGGGGCCACCTACGAGCAGTACTTC. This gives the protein CASSVIAGATYEQYF.